Below, 13 T cell receptor beta chains from the same sample are listed, as sequenced in a study of cytomegalovirus exposure and HLA in healthy donors. PCR employed 60 Vbeta and 13 Jbeta primers. The table came from immunoSEQ multiplex PCR; TCRdb's copy has only in-frame clones and leaves some out. The sample consists of fewer than 250,000 clones, 74% of them appearing once. The sequenced sample was PBMCs. These receptors all come from a woman aged 30 to 39 in good health and CMV-seropositive.

The chain carries TRBV2 and TRBJ2-5; D gene unclear. Germline values: CDR1 SNHLY, CDR2 FYNNEI. The CDR3 contains 12 residues. V lost 7 bases to trimming and J lost 0 bases, with 6 bases between them. CDR3 nucleotides: TGTGCCAGCAACAAGTACCAAGAGACCCAGTACTTC. This codes for CASNKYQETQYF.

The chain carries TRBV19 and TRBJ1-1; 7 bases match TRBD1. Germline V CDR1 and CDR2: LNHDA, SQIVND (reference sequence). After removal of 8 bases from V and 5 bases from J, the junction contained 11 bases not matched to a gene. The CDR3 is made up of 14 amino acids. The CDR3 region has the DNA TGTGCCAGTTATAACAGGGGTAGAAGGACTGAAGCTTTCTTT. Encoded protein: CASYNRGRRTEAFF.

This sequence joins TRBV6-1 and TRBJ2-7; 9 bases line up with TRBD2. Per the germline V gene, CDR1 is MNHNS and CDR2 is SASEGT. V lost 6 bases, J lost 4 bases, and 7 bases stayed unmatched. The CDR3 has 14 residues. CDR3 in amino acids: CASSVAGAAYEQYF. The CDR3 coding sequence is TGTGCCAGCAGCGTAGCGGGAGCGGCATACGAGCAGTACTTC.

This chain connects TRBV15 to TRBJ1-1; D uncertain. Trimming left V 4 bases short and J 7 bases short, with 19 bases between. CDR3 length: 15 amino acids. Germline values: CDR1 LNHNV, CDR2 YYDKDF (reference sequence). As DNA, the CDR3 is TGTGCCACCAGCATTTTCACGGGAGGTCGTGGTGAAGCTTTCTTT. This codes for CATSIFTGGRGEAFF. The full variable domain, its missing parts supplied by reference TRBV15 and TRBJ1-1, is DAMVIQNPRYQVTQFGKPVTLSCSQTLNHNVMYWYQQKSSQAPKLLFHYYDKDFNNEADTPDNFQSRRPNTSFCFLDIRSPGLGDTAMYLCATSIFTGGRGEAFFGQGTRLTVV.

This rearrangement joins TRBV19 to TRBJ2-1; the match to TRBD2 covers 11 bases. J was trimmed by 6 bases and V by 8 bases; bases with no gene match: 6. Germline CDR1 reads LNHDA; CDR2 reads SQIVND (reference sequence). This CDR3 has 14 residues. CDR3 residues: CASRVAGGFNEQFF. In DNA, the CDR3 is TGTGCCAGTCGCGTAGCGGGAGGGTTCAATGAGCAGTTCTTC. The variable domain in full, completed from reference TRBV19 and TRBJ2-1, reads DGGITQSPKYLFRKEGQNVTLSCEQNLNHDAMYWYRQDPGQGLRLIYYSQIVNDFQKGDIAEGYSVSREKKESFPLTVTSAQKNPTAFYLCASRVAGGFNEQFFGPGTRLTVL.

This chain uses TRBV28 with TRBJ1-1, with 8 bases fitting TRBD1. V trimming: 4 bases; J trimming: 11 bases; junction bases outside the gene matches: 12. The CDR3 has 14 amino acids. Germline V gene sequence: CDR1 MDHEN, CDR2 SYDVKM. CDR3 DNA sequence: TGTGCCAGCAGTTCGTCAGGGGGCAGCAGCGCGGCTTTCTTT. Its protein is CASSSSGGSSAAFF. The variable domain in full, completed from reference TRBV28 and TRBJ1-1, reads DVKVTQSSRYLVKRTGEKVFLECVQDMDHENMFWYRQDPGLGLRLIYFSYDVKMKEKGDIPEGYSVSREKKERFSLILESASTNQTSMYLCASSSSGGSSAAFFGQGTRLTVV.

The chain has TRBV5-6 and TRBJ2-5, with a weak D call TRBD2 (5 bases). Germline assignment: CDR1 SGHDT and CDR2 YYEEEE. This CDR3 comprises 16 residues. V gave up 4 bases and J gave up 1 base, with 17 bases separating them. The CDR3 sequence is CASSAGLGDGQETQYF. The CDR3 bases are TGTGCCAGCAGCGCGGGCCTCGGGGATGGCCAAGAGACCCAGTACTTC.

This clone was recorded once. The chain joins TRBV11-2 to TRBJ1-4; 9 bases are a match to TRBD1. Trimming removed 4 bases from V and 2 bases from J; junction bases left unmatched: 5. The CDR3 contains 16 residues. Germline V CDR1 and CDR2: SGHAT, FQNNGV. This CDR3 is CASSSGTGFTNEKLFF. DNA of the CDR3: TGTGCCAGCAGCTCCGGGACAGGGTTTACTAATGAAAAACTGTTTTTT.

The rearrangement uses TRBV6-1 and TRBJ1-6; no clear D gene. V was pared by 0 bases and J by 0 bases, with 9 bases between. Germline V CDR1 and CDR2: MNHNS, SASEGT. The CDR3 has 17 amino acids. CDR3 sequence (DNA): TGTGCCAGCAGTGAAGCATGGGCGAGCTCCTATAATTCACCCCTCCACTTT. Amino acids: CASSEAWASSYNSPLHF.

The chain recombines TRBV19 with TRBJ2-7, with D perhaps matching TRBD1 (5 bases). Germline V gene data show CDR1 as LNHDA and CDR2 as SQIVND (reference sequence). The CDR3 covers 13 residues. The V and J ends lost 4 bases and 3 bases respectively, with 10 bases between them. DNA of the CDR3: TGTGCCAGTAGTACAGGGTCGGGCTACGAGCAGTACTTC. Translating it yields CASSTGSGYEQYF.

The chain joins TRBV12-5 to TRBJ1-2, with D perhaps TRBD1 (5 bases). Germline lookup yields CDR1 LGHNT and CDR2 FRNRAP. The CDR3 totals 15 residues. Trimming cost V 0 bases and J 4 bases, with 12 bases left between them. CDR3 sequence (DNA): TGTGCTAGTGGTTTGGTATCTGGCGGGGGCTATGGCTACACCTTC. Its protein is CASGLVSGGGYGYTF.

The rearrangement joins TRBV6-5 to TRBJ2-7; D ambiguous. V dropped 4 bases and J dropped 5 bases, with 6 bases sitting between them. CDR1 and CDR2 (germline): MNHEY, SVGAGI. CDR3 length equals 11 residues. CDR3 DNA: TGTGCCAGCAGTTGGTCGGACGAGCAGTACTTC. Its protein product is CASSWSDEQYF.

On this clone: One end of the junction fails to match germline, which may point to a read error. The CDR3 protein is CSSSLGGLLAKNIQYF. The CDR3 DNA follows: TGTTCCAGCAGCTTAGGGGGACTATTAGCCAAAAACATTCAGTACTTC. This rearrangement joins TRBV7-9 to TRBJ2-4, with a possible D match to TRBD2 (7 bases). The CDR3 is made up of 16 amino acids. The germline V gene has CDR1 SEHNR and CDR2 FQNEAQ (reference sequence).